This T cell receptor beta chain was recorded in a study of cytomegalovirus exposure and HLA in healthy donors. Worth noting for this clone: Its antigen is still unknown.

At sampling all donors were nominally healthy, likely with unrecorded immune exposures. Germline V CDR1 and CDR2: SEHNR, FQNEAQ (reference sequence). The V gene lost 10 bases and the J gene lost 5 bases, with 36 bases spanning the gap. The CDR3 sequence is 19 residues long. Primers included in the PCR were 60 Vbeta and 13 Jbeta primers. The method was immunoSEQ multiplex PCR; TCRdb's version includes in-frame clones alone and lacks a portion of them. The sample comprises roughly 140,000 clones, 60% to 85% of which are singletons, and less than 3.5% rests with the top ten. Whole-study findings and limits: 87-base-pair reads could not separate some V segments, including TRBV6-2 and TRBV6-3.

This TCR was sampled from a male donor in good health and CMV-seronegative. The material sequenced was PBMCs. J is TRBJ2-7 and V is TRBV7-9; tentative D call: TRBD1 (7 bases). CDR3 in amino acids: CATGTIRGRRDKGAHEQYF. The CDR3 region has the DNA TGTGCCACAGGAACGATTAGGGGAAGGAGGGACAAGGGGGCCCACGAGCAGTACTTC.